Listed below are T cell receptor beta chains from one sample, sequenced in a study of T cells in Graves' hyperthyroidism and ophthalmopathy. Using its own MiXCR run on the multiplex PCR reads, TCRdb lists one record per CDR3 protein. The sample has about 260,000 distinct CDR3 sequences, about 25% seen once. The sequencing input was blood. These receptors came from a man in his forties or fifties with Graves' hyperthyroidism that later progressed to Graves' ophthalmopathy. CDR3s include the opening cysteine and the closing phenylalanine or tryptophan. The order of the fields is J gene, V gene, CDR3 protein.

TRBJ1-1 TRBV6-1 CAVQGVTEAFF
TRBJ1-5 TRBV7-3 CASSLTGVRGLNQPQHF
TRBJ2-7 TRBV2 CASSPGLAGRRGYVQYF
TRBJ2-7 TRBV7-3 CASSLNPTGDEQYF
TRBJ2-2 TRBV27 CASSLFRPTVWREYNTGELFF
TRBJ2-7 TRBV20-1 CSAPWGGWEQYF
TRBJ1-1 TRBV5-1 CASSNDREQNTEAFF
TRBJ1-3 TRBV18 CASSPNVQGATGNTIYF
TRBJ2-7 TRBV5-1 CASSLDGYSYEQYF
TRBJ2-7 TRBV5-1 CASSPERVDEQYF
TRBJ1-5 TRBV12-3/TRBV12-4 CASSLGAGLYSNQPQHF
TRBJ2-5 TRBV6-1 CASSARLAVDQETQYF
TRBJ1-6 TRBV9 CASSVSGQPNSPLHF
TRBJ2-1 TRBV12-3/TRBV12-4 CASSAAVAYNEQFF
TRBJ1-1 TRBV10-3 CAINQGSTTEAFF
TRBJ2-2 TRBV12-3/TRBV12-4 CASRKGGDTGELFF
TRBJ1-6 TRBV18 CASSPIGSLTYNSPLHF
TRBJ2-7 TRBV9 CASSVREGAYEQYF
TRBJ1-2 TRBV5-1 CASSLVQGAGGYTF
TRBJ2-7 TRBV12-3/TRBV12-4 CASSSTSGSFYEQYF
TRBJ2-7 TRBV5-1 CASSLAETRHEQYF
TRBJ2-5 TRBV5-1 CASALAGEETQYF
TRBJ2-5 TRBV19 CASSTDSQETQYF
TRBJ1-5 TRBV6-2/TRBV6-3 CGSQADPYQPQHF
TRBJ2-3 TRBV6-1 CASSHRGTDTQYF
TRBJ2-2 TRBV5-1 CASSLYGPGNTGELFF
TRBJ2-5 TRBV15 CATSRDSGAMETQYF
TRBJ1-5 TRBV6-2/TRBV6-3 CASQPGGSSQPQHF
TRBJ2-4 TRBV10-3 CAISEYRGIQYF
TRBJ1-1 TRBV6-5 CASSYDGAAFF
TRBJ1-1 TRBV6-1 CASRQGAHTEAFF
TRBJ2-2 TRBV15 CATSRERIAGELFF
TRBJ2-2 TRBV6-5 CASSYRTSANTGELFF
TRBJ1-1 TRBV4-1 CASSQDGGLAEAFF
TRBJ2-3 TRBV6-2/TRBV6-3 CASTRTSGYTDTQYF
TRBJ2-7 TRBV20-1 CSAQVHSREQYF
TRBJ2-5 TRBV6-5 CASSYSSLRQQETQYF
TRBJ1-1 TRBV15 CATSRTGLGTEAFF
TRBJ1-1 TRBV25-1 CASSEWGRGSTEAFF
TRBJ2-2 TRBV6-5 CASSSRPSMNTGELFF
TRBJ1-6 TRBV27 CASSSIHLGRGSSYNSPLHF
TRBJ1-1 TRBV29-1 CSALSRTEAFF
TRBJ1-5 TRBV16 CASSQQGNSNQPQHF
TRBJ2-5 TRBV20-1 CSARSTSGTQETQYF
TRBJ2-2 TRBV19 CASRTSGRAVGELFF
TRBJ2-5 TRBV6-5 CASTRRHRGQETQYF
TRBJ2-7 TRBV6-5 CASSYSISGTGAYEQYF
TRBJ1-1 TRBV28 CASIKTGSEAFF
TRBJ2-2 TRBV12-3/TRBV12-4 CASSWGARTGELFF
TRBJ1-1 TRBV29-1 CSVEWELEAFF
TRBJ1-5 TRBV30 CAWSETSGQWSNQPQHF
TRBJ2-2 TRBV11-1 CASSLGSGGLPTGKLFF
TRBJ2-7 TRBV28 CASSSPLPGQGYEQYF
TRBJ2-1 TRBV5-5 CASSLEGWSYNEQFF
TRBJ1-2 TRBV27 CASSLVSFGYTF